These T cell receptor beta chains were read from a single sample in a study of technical replicates of blood from a few donors. Assay used: immunoSEQ multiplex PCR; TCRdb lists only in-frame clones, some missing. The sample records some 87,000 clones, around 94% being singletons. The sample taken for sequencing was T cells isolated from PBMCs. The receptors were gathered from a human donor in good health. Each CDR3 is given with its conserved first and last residue. A D gene is named only where the DNA matches it firmly. Where a row states a size, it is once, few, many or the class of an expanded clone; other rows omit it.

V gene: TRBV9; D gene: TRBD2; clone size: .; J gene: TRBJ2-1; CDR3 DNA: TGTGCCAGCAGCGGACCCCTGAGGGGACTAACAGACAATGAGCAGTTCTTC; CDR3 protein: CASSGPLRGLTDNEQFF
V gene: TRBV7-9; D gene: .; clone size: few; J gene: TRBJ1-1; CDR3 DNA: TGTGCCAGCAGCCTCGGAGGGCAAGCTTTCTTT; CDR3 protein: CASSLGGQAFF
V gene: TRBV5-5; D gene: .; clone size: .; J gene: TRBJ1-3; CDR3 DNA: TGTGCCAGCAGCCCCCAAGGGGTCTCTGGAAACACCATATATTTT; CDR3 protein: CASSPQGVSGNTIYF
V gene: TRBV9; D gene: TRBD1; clone size: .; J gene: TRBJ1-2; CDR3 DNA: TGTGCCAGCGAGGGACGGACAGGGCCAAACTATGGCTACACCTTC; CDR3 protein: CASEGRTGPNYGYTF
V gene: TRBV7-9; D gene: .; clone size: .; J gene: TRBJ2-6; CDR3 DNA: TGTGCCAGCAGCTTAGTCCTTCGGACAGCCTCTGGGGCCAACGTCCTGACTTTC; CDR3 protein: CASSLVLRTASGANVLTF
V gene: TRBV9; D gene: .; clone size: .; J gene: TRBJ2-1; CDR3 DNA: TGTGCCAGCAGCGTAGACTCGGGAGAGGCCGTCTTCTTC; CDR3 protein: CASSVDSGEAVFF
V gene: TRBV4-2; D gene: TRBD2; clone size: .; J gene: TRBJ2-5; CDR3 DNA: TGTGCCAGCAGCCAAGTTACAGCGGGAGGGCAAGAGACCCAGTACTTC; CDR3 protein: CASSQVTAGGQETQYF
V gene: TRBV6-1; D gene: .; clone size: once; J gene: TRBJ2-7; CDR3 DNA: TGTGCCAGCAGTGAACAGAACGAGCAGTACTTC; CDR3 protein: CASSEQNEQYF
V gene: TRBV5-6; D gene: .; clone size: .; J gene: TRBJ2-2; CDR3 DNA: TGTGCCAGCAGCTTTCTGAAACACGCGAACACCGGGGAGCTGTTTTTT; CDR3 protein: CASSFLKHANTGELFF
V gene: TRBV2; D gene: TRBD1; clone size: .; J gene: TRBJ1-5; CDR3 DNA: TGTGCCAGCAGTGTAAGACAGGGGGATCAGCCCCAGCATTTT; CDR3 protein: CASSVRQGDQPQHF
V gene: TRBV11-3; D gene: .; clone size: .; J gene: TRBJ2-7; CDR3 DNA: TGTGCCAGCAGCTTAGAAGGAGAGAAAGAGCAGTACTTC; CDR3 protein: CASSLEGEKEQYF
V gene: TRBV29-1; D gene: .; clone size: .; J gene: TRBJ1-5; CDR3 DNA: TGCAGCGGTGCGCGGGGCCCCAATCAGCCCCAGCATTTT; CDR3 protein: CSGARGPNQPQHF
V gene: TRBV27; D gene: .; clone size: .; J gene: TRBJ2-2; CDR3 DNA: TGTGCCAGCAGTAAGAGGCTTGGCGGGTGGGAGCTGTTTTTT; CDR3 protein: CASSKRLGGWELFF
V gene: TRBV6-4; D gene: .; clone size: .; J gene: TRBJ2-1; CDR3 DNA: TGTGCCAGCAGTGACTCCTCCATCGGTGAGCAGTTCTTC; CDR3 protein: CASSDSSIGEQFF
V gene: TRBV19; D gene: TRBD1; clone size: few; J gene: TRBJ2-7; CDR3 DNA: TGTGCCAGTAGTATAATCGGACAGGGTGACGAGCAGTACTTC; CDR3 protein: CASSIIGQGDEQYF
V gene: TRBV12-2; D gene: .; clone size: .; J gene: TRBJ2-7; CDR3 DNA: TGTGCAAGTCGCGCCCCGGGGAGGGGGGCCCCCTACGAGCAGTACTTC; CDR3 protein: CASRAPGRGAPYEQYF
V gene: TRBV9; D gene: .; clone size: .; J gene: TRBJ2-5; CDR3 DNA: TGTGCCAGCAGCTCCCAGCAAGAGACCCAGTACTTC; CDR3 protein: CASSSQQETQYF
V gene: TRBV28; D gene: TRBD2; clone size: .; J gene: TRBJ2-3; CDR3 DNA: TGTGCCAGCAGTGAGGGACTAGCGGGAGAGGGGGGTACGCAGTATTTT; CDR3 protein: CASSEGLAGEGGTQYF
V gene: TRBV7-6; D gene: .; clone size: once; J gene: TRBJ2-7; CDR3 DNA: TGTGCCAGCAGCTTGACAAGTTCCTACGAGCAGTACTTC; CDR3 protein: CASSLTSSYEQYF
V gene: TRBV9; D gene: TRBD1; clone size: .; J gene: TRBJ1-3; CDR3 DNA: TGTGCCAGCAGCGGACAGGGAACGGTCGGAAACACCATATATTTT; CDR3 protein: CASSGQGTVGNTIYF
V gene: TRBV27; D gene: .; clone size: few; J gene: TRBJ1-2; CDR3 DNA: TGTGCCAGCATTCCCTACGGTGGGCTCGACTATGGCTACACCTTC; CDR3 protein: CASIPYGGLDYGYTF
V gene: TRBV28; D gene: .; clone size: .; J gene: TRBJ1-1; CDR3 DNA: TGTGCCACCAATGAGGGCACTGAAGCTTTCTTT; CDR3 protein: CATNEGTEAFF
V gene: TRBV11-3; D gene: .; clone size: .; J gene: TRBJ2-7; CDR3 DNA: TGTGCCAGCAGCTTAGATGTCGAGAGTAGATCCTACGAGCAGTACTTC; CDR3 protein: CASSLDVESRSYEQYF
V gene: TRBV29-1; D gene: TRBD2; clone size: .; J gene: TRBJ2-1; CDR3 DNA: TGCAGCGTTGGTCGACTAGCGGGGCCCCACTCCTACAATGAGCAGTTCTTC; CDR3 protein: CSVGRLAGPHSYNEQFF
V gene: TRBV28; D gene: TRBD1; clone size: .; J gene: TRBJ1-4; CDR3 DNA: TGTGCCAGCAGTTTGTGGACAGGGGGCGGAGGTGAAAAACTGTTTTTT; CDR3 protein: CASSLWTGGGGEKLFF
V gene: TRBV5-1; D gene: TRBD2; clone size: once; J gene: TRBJ2-4; CDR3 DNA: TGCGCCAGCAGCTTGGAACTAGCGGGAGGAGCCAAAAACATTCAGTACTTC; CDR3 protein: CASSLELAGGAKNIQYF
V gene: TRBV29-1; D gene: TRBD1; clone size: .; J gene: TRBJ2-5; CDR3 DNA: TGCAGCGTTCTATTCGGGACAGGGTTCCAAGAGACCCAGTACTTC; CDR3 protein: CSVLFGTGFQETQYF
V gene: TRBV4-1; D gene: TRBD1; clone size: .; J gene: TRBJ2-7; CDR3 DNA: TGCGCCAGCAGCCAATTCCCGGGACAGGGGGCCTACGAGCAGTACTTC; CDR3 protein: CASSQFPGQGAYEQYF
V gene: TRBV28; D gene: .; clone size: .; J gene: TRBJ1-3; CDR3 DNA: TGTGCCAGCAGCAGGTCCCAACTTGGAAACACCATATATTTT; CDR3 protein: CASSRSQLGNTIYF
V gene: TRBV7-3; D gene: .; clone size: .; J gene: TRBJ2-2; CDR3 DNA: TGTGCCAGCAGCTTAATGATAAGTACAACCGGGGAGCTGTTTTTT; CDR3 protein: CASSLMISTTGELFF
V gene: TRBV27; D gene: .; clone size: .; J gene: TRBJ1-4; CDR3 DNA: TGTGCCAGCAGCTCCCTCGCGGGAAAACTGTTTTTT; CDR3 protein: CASSSLAGKLFF
V gene: TRBV6-6; D gene: TRBD1; clone size: .; J gene: TRBJ1-3; CDR3 DNA: TGTGCCAGCACAATGGGACAGGCCGGAAACACCATATATTTT; CDR3 protein: CASTMGQAGNTIYF
V gene: TRBV4-3; D gene: .; clone size: .; J gene: TRBJ2-7; CDR3 DNA: TGCGCCAGCAGCCAAGATCGAATGGCAGGTTCTAACGAGCAGTACTTC; CDR3 protein: CASSQDRMAGSNEQYF
V gene: TRBV29-1; D gene: .; clone size: .; J gene: TRBJ1-4; CDR3 DNA: TGCAGCGTTGGGCAGGGGAATGAAAAACTGTTTTTT; CDR3 protein: CSVGQGNEKLFF
V gene: TRBV30; D gene: .; clone size: .; J gene: TRBJ2-3; CDR3 DNA: TGTGCCTGGTCCAAAACAGATACGCAGTATTTT; CDR3 protein: CAWSKTDTQYF
V gene: TRBV15; D gene: .; clone size: .; J gene: TRBJ1-3; CDR3 DNA: TGTGCCACCAGCAGAGATCGGGGAGGAAACACCATATATTTT; CDR3 protein: CATSRDRGGNTIYF
V gene: TRBV7-8; D gene: TRBD2; clone size: .; J gene: TRBJ2-1; CDR3 DNA: TGTGCCAGCAGCTCGTTAGCGGGACCCTACAATGAGCAGTTCTTC; CDR3 protein: CASSSLAGPYNEQFF
V gene: TRBV7-7; D gene: TRBD1; clone size: .; J gene: TRBJ2-3; CDR3 DNA: TGTGCTAGCAGCTTGGGACAGGGGACAGATACGCAGTATTTT; CDR3 protein: CASSLGQGTDTQYF
V gene: TRBV30; D gene: .; clone size: .; J gene: TRBJ2-2; CDR3 DNA: TGTGCCTGGAACTATGGAGGAGGGACCGGGGAGCTGTTTTTT; CDR3 protein: CAWNYGGGTGELFF
V gene: TRBV9; D gene: TRBD2; clone size: .; J gene: TRBJ2-1; CDR3 DNA: TGTGCCAGCAGCGCCCTAGCGGGAGATGTAAATGAGCAGTTCTTC; CDR3 protein: CASSALAGDVNEQFF
V gene: TRBV7-8; D gene: TRBD1; clone size: .; J gene: TRBJ2-7; CDR3 DNA: TGTGCCAGCAGCTCGGGACAGGGCAGCGAGCAGTACTTC; CDR3 protein: CASSSGQGSEQYF
V gene: TRBV10-1; D gene: .; clone size: .; J gene: TRBJ2-1; CDR3 DNA: TGCGCCAGCAGTCTAGCTCTATCGGCTGAGCAGTTCTTC; CDR3 protein: CASSLALSAEQFF